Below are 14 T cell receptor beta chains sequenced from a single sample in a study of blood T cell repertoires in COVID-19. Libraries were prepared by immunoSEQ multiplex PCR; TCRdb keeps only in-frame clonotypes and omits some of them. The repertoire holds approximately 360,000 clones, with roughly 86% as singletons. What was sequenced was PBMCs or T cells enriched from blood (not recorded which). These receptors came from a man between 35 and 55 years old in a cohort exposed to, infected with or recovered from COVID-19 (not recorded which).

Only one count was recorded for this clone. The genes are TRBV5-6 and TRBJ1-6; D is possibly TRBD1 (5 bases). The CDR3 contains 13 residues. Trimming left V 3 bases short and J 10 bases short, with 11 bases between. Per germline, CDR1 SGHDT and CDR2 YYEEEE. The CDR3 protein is CASSSTDRSPLHF. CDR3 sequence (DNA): TGTGCCAGCAGCTCGACAGATAGGTCACCCCTCCACTTT.

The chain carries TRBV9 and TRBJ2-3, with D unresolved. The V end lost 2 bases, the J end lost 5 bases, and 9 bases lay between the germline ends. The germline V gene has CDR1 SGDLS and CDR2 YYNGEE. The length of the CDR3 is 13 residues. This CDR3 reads CASSVWQVDTQYF. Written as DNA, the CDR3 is TGTGCCAGCAGCGTGTGGCAGGTAGATACGCAGTATTTT.

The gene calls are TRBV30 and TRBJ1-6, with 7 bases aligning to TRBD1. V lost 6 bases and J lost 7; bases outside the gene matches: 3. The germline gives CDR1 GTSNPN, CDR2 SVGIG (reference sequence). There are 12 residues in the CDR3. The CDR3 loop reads CACRQGNSPLHF. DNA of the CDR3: TGTGCCTGCCGACAGGGAAATTCACCCCTCCACTTT.

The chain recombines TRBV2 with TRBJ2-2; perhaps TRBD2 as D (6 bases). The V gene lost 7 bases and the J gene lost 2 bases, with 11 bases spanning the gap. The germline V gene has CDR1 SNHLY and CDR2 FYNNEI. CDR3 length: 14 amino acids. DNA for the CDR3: TGTGCCAGCATCGGGAGAGTCAACACCGGGGAGCTGTTTTTT. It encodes CASIGRVNTGELFF.

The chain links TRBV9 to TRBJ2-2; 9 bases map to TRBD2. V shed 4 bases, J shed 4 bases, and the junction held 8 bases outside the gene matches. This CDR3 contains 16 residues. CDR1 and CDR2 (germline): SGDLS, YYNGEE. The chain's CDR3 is CASSPPGLASTGELFF. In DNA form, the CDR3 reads TGTGCCAGCAGCCCACCGGGACTAGCCAGCACCGGGGAGCTGTTTTTT. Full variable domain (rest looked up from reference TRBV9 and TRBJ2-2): DSGVTQTPKHLITATGQRVTLRCSPRSGDLSVYWYQQSLDQGLQFLIQYYNGEERAKGNILERFSAQQFPDLHSELNLSSLELGDSALYFCASSPPGLASTGELFFGEGSRLTVL.

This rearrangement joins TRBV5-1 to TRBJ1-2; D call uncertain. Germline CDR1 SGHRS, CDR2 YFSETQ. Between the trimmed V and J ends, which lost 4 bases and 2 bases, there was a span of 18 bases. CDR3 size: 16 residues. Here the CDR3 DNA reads TGCGCCAGCAGCCCCTTCCCCGACGGAGAAAACTATGGCTACACCTTC. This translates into CASSPFPDGENYGYTF. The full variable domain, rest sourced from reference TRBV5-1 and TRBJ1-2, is KAGVTQTPRYLIKTRGQQVTLSCSPISGHRSVSWYQQTPGQGLQFLFEYFSETQRNKGNFPGRFSGRQFSNSRSEMNVSTLELGDSALYLCASSPFPDGENYGYTFGSGTRLTVV.

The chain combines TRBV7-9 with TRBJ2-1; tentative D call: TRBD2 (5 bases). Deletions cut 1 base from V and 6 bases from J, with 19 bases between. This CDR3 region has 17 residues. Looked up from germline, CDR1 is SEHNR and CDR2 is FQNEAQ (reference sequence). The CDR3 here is CASSLGGAGKLGNEQFF. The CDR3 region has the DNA TGTGCCAGCAGCTTAGGAGGAGCCGGGAAATTGGGCAATGAGCAGTTCTTC.

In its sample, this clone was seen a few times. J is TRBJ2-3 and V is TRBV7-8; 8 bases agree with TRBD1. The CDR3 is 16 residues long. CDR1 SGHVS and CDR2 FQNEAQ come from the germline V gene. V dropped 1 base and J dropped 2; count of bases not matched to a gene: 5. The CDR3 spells CASSLGGQGYTDTQYF. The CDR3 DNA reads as TGTGCCAGCAGCTTAGGAGGACAGGGATACACAGATACGCAGTATTTT.

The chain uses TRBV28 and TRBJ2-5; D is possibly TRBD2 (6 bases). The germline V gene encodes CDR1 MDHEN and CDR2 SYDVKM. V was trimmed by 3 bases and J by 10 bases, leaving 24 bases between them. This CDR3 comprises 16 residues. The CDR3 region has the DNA TGTGCCAGCAGTTTGTTAGAAGGGGAGGACCGGGTGAGCCAGTACTTC. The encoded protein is CASSLLEGEDRVSQYF.

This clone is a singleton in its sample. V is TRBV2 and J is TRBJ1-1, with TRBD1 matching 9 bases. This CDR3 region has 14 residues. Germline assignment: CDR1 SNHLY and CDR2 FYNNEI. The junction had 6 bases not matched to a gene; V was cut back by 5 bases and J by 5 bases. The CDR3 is CASSSTGGATEAFF. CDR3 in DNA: TGTGCCAGCAGTTCCACAGGGGGCGCGACTGAAGCTTTCTTT. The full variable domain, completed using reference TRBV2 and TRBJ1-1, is EPEVTQTPSHQVTQMGQEVILRCVPISNHLYFYWYRQILGQKVEFLVSFYNNEISEKSEIFDDQFSVERPDGSNFTLKIRSTKLEDSAMYFCASSSTGGATEAFFGQGTRLTVV.

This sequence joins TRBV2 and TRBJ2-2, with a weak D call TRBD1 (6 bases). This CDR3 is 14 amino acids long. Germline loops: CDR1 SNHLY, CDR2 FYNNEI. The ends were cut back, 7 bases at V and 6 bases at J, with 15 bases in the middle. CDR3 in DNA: TGTGCCAGCATCGGACAGTCGCCTCCCGGGGAGCTGTTTTTT. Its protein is CASIGQSPPGELFF.

Here the CDR3 reads CASSPFSNQPQHF. For the CDR3, the DNA is TGTGCCAGTAGTCCGTTTAGCAATCAGCCCCAGCATTTT. V usage is TRBV19 and J usage is TRBJ1-5; D uncertain. CDR1 is LNHDA and CDR2 is SQIVND in the germline V gene (reference sequence). V was clipped by 5 bases and J by 0 bases, with 5 bases between them. The length of the CDR3 is 13 residues. Drawing the rest from reference TRBV19 and TRBJ1-5, the complete variable domain is DGGITQSPKYLFRKEGQNVTLSCEQNLNHDAMYWYRQDPGQGLRLIYYSQIVNDFQKGDIAEGYSVSREKKESFPLTVTSAQKNPTAFYLCASSPFSNQPQHFGDGTRLSIL.

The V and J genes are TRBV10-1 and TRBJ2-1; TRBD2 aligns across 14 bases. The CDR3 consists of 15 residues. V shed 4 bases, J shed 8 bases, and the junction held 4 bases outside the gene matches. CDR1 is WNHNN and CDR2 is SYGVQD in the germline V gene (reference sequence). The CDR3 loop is CASSAGTSGSDEQFF. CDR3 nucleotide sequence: TGCGCCAGCAGTGCCGGGACTAGCGGGAGTGATGAGCAGTTCTTC.

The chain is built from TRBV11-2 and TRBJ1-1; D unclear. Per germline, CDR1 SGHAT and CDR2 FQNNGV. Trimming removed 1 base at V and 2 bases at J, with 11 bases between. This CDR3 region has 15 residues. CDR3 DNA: TGTGCCAGCAGCTTAGTTTTTGGAGTCAACACTGAAGCTTTCTTT. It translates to CASSLVFGVNTEAFF.